This note documents a single T cell receptor beta chain sequence. Its antigen is unidentified. The data were taken from a study of cytomegalovirus exposure and HLA in healthy donors. Findings of the study overall: Rarity held for most TCR sequences, but there were some public TCRs that occurred in many donors. Several of the most significant clusters appeared, in a later analysis, to be linked to common viral pathogens. In an earlier analysis, in under 700 donors, most V segments appeared productive either ~87% or ~30% of the time. Immune exposure information available was restricted to CMV serostatus.

It was with 60 Vbeta and 13 Jbeta primers that the PCR ran. Some clones are missing from TCRdb's copy, which holds only in-frame ones; the method was immunoSEQ multiplex PCR. This table holds 180,000 or so clones, 82% found once. The CDR3 consists of 16 residues. V lost 2 bases and J lost 0; bases outside the gene matches: 4. From germline, CDR1 is MNHEY and CDR2 SVGAGI. The sequenced material came from PBMCs. The TCR comes from a middle-aged man in good health and CMV-seronegative. V gene TRBV6-5 combines with J gene TRBJ2-1; 7 nucleotides align to TRBD1. The CDR3 spells CASSYGTASSYNEQFF. CDR3 sequence (DNA): TGTGCCAGCAGTTACGGGACAGCTAGCTCCTACAATGAGCAGTTCTTC.